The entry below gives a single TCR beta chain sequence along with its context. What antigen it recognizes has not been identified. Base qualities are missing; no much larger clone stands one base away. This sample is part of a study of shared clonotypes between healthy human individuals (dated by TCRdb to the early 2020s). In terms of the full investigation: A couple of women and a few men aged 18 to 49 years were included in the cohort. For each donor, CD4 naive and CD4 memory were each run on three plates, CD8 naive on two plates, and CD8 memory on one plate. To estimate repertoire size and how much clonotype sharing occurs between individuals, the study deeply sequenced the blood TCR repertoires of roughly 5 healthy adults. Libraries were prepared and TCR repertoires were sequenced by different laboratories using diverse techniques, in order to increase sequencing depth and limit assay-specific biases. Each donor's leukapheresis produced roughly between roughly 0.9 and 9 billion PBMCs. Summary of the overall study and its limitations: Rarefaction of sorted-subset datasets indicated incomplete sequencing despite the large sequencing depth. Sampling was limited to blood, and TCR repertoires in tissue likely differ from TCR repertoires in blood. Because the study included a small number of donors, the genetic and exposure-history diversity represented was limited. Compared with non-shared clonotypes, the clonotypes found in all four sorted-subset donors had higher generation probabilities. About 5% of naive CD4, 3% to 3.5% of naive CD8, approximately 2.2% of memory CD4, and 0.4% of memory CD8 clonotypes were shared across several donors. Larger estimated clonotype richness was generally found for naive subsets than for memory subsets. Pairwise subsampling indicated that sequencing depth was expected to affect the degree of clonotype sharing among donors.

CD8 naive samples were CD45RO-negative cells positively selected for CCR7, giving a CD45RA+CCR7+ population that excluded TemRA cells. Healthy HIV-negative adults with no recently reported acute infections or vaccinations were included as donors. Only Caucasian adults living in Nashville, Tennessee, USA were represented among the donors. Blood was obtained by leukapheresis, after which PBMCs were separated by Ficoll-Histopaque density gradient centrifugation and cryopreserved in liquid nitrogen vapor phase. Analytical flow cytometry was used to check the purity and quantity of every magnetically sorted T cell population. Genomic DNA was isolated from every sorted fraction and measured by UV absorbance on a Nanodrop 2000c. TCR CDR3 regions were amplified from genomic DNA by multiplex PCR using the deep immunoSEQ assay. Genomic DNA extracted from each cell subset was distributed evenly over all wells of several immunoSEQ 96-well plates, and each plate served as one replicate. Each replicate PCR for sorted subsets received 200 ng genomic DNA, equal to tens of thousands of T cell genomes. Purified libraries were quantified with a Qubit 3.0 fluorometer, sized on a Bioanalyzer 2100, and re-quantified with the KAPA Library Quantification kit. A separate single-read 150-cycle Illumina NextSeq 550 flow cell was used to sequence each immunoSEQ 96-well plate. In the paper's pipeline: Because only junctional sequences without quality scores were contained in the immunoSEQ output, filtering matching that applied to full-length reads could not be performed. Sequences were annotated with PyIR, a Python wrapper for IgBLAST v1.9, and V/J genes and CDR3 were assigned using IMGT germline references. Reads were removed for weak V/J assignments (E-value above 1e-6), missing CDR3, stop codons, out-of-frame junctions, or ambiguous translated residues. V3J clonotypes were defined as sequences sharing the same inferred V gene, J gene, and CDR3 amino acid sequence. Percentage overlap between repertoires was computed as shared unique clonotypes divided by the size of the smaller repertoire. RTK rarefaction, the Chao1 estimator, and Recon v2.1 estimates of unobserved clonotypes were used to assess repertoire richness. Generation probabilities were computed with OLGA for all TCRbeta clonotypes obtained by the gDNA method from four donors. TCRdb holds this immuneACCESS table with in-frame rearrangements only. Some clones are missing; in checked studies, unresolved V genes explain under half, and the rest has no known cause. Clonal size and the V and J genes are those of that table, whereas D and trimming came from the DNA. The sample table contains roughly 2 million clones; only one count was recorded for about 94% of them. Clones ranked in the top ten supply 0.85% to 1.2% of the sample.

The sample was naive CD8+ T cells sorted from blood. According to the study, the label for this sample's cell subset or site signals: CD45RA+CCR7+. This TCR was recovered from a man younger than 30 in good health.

The nucleotide sequence is TGTGCCAGCAGCGTAGCTCGTGGGGATGCTTTCTTT. Its protein is CASSVARGDAFF. In this chain, TRBV9 is recombined with TRBJ1-1; the D gene remains uncertain. The trim is 0 bases for V and 11 bases for J, with a gap of 11 bases between the germline ends. Counted from cysteine to phenylalanine, this CDR3 has 12 amino acids. Only the CDR3 region is kept as DNA, spanning 36 bases read in frame from base 1. Based on the germline V gene, the CDR1 and CDR2 sequences are SGDLS and YYNGEE.